This T cell receptor (beta chain) was recorded in a study of CD8+ T cells in alopecia areata. Study-wide findings and caveats: Tofacitinib produced a significant decrease in scalp clonality and in expanded CD8+ clones among the top 100.

Germline V gene sequence: CDR1 SGHRS, CDR2 YFSETQ. Trimming took off 0 bases at V and 5 bases at J, with 6 bases between the two ends. This CDR3 contains 13 residues. Treatment reported: oral pan-JAK inhibitor, 5-10 mg twice daily. Extracted RNA was reverse transcribed into cDNA, the sequencing template. The method was immunoSEQ multiplex PCR; TCRdb's version includes in-frame clones alone and lacks a portion of them. The repertoire holds over 100,000 clones, around 50% seen once, with 12% in the top ten. About this clone itself: As yet, its antigen is unknown.

V and J are TRBV5-1 and TRBJ1-5; D is unresolved. Material: CD8+ T cells sorted from blood, obtained at week 24, from a patient treated with tofacitinib. The TCR sequence derives from a human donor with alopecia areata. Here the CDR3 DNA reads TGCGCCAGCAGCTTGGAAGAGGATCAGCCCCAGCATTTT. Translating gives CASSLEEDQPQHF.